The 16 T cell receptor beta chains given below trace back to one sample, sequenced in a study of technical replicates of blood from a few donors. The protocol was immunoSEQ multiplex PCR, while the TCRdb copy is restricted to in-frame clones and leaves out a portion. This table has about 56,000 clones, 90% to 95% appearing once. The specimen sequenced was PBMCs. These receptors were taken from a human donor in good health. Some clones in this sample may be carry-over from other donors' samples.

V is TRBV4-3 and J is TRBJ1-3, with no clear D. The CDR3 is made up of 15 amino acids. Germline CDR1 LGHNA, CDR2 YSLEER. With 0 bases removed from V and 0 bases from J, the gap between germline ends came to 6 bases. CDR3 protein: CASSQDTGSGNTIYF. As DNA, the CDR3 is TGCGCCAGCAGCCAAGATACGGGCTCTGGAAACACCATATATTTT.

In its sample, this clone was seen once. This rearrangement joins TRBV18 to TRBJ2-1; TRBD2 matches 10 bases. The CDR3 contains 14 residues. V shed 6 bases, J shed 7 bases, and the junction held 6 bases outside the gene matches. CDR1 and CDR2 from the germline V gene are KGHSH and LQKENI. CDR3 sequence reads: CASSGTAGGNEQFF. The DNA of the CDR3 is TGTGCCAGCTCCGGCACAGCGGGAGGGAATGAGCAGTTCTTC.

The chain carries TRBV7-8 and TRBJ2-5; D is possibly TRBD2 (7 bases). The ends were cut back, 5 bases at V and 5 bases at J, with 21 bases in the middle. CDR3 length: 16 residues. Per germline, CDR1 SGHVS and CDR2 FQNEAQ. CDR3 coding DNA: TGTGCCAGCAGCGCTGAGGGGGGGGGATCCGGGGAGACCCAGTACTTC. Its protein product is CASSAEGGGSGETQYF.

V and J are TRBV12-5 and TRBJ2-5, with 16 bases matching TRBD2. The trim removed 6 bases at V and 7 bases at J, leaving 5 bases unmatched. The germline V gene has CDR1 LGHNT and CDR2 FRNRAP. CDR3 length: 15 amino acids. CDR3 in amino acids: CASGPGTSGRGTQYF. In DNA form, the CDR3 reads TGTGCTAGTGGCCCCGGGACTAGCGGGAGGGGGACCCAGTACTTC.

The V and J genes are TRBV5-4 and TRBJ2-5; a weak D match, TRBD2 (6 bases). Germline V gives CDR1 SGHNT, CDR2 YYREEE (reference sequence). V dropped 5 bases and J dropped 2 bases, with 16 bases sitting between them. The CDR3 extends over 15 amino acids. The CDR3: CASRPPDSGQETQYF. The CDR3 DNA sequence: TGTGCCAGCAGACCGCCGGATAGCGGTCAAGAGACCCAGTACTTC.

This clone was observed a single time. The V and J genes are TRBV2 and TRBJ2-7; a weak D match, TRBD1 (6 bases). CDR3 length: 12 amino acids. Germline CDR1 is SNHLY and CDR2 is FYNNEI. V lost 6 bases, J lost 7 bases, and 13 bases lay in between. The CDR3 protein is CASSLTGNEQYF. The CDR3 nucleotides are TGTGCCAGCAGCCTCACAGGGAATGAGCAGTACTTC.

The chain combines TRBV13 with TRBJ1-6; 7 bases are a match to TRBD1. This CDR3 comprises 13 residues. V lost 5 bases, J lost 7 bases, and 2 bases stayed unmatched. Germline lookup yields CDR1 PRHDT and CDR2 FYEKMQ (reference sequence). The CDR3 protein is CASSTGVNSPLHF. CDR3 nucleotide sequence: TGTGCCAGCAGCACAGGGGTGAATTCACCCCTCCACTTT.

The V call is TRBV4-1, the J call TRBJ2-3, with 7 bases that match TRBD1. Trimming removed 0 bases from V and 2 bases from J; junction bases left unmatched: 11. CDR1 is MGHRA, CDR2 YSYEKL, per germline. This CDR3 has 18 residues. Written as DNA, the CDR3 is TGCGCCAGCAGCCAAGAGGTCTTTCCCACAGGGGCCACAGATACGCAGTATTTT. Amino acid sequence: CASSQEVFPTGATDTQYF.

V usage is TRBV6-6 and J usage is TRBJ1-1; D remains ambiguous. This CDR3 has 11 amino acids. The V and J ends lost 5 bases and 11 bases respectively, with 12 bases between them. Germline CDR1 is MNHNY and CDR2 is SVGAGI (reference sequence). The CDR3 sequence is CASSPSRAAFF. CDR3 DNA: TGTGCCAGCAGTCCTTCGCGGGCGGCTTTCTTT.

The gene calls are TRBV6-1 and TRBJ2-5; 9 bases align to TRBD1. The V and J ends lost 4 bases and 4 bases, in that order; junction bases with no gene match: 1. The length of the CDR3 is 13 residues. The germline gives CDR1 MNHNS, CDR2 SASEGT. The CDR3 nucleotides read TGTGCCAGCAGTGGGGGACAGGGAGAGACCCAGTACTTC. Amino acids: CASSGGQGETQYF.

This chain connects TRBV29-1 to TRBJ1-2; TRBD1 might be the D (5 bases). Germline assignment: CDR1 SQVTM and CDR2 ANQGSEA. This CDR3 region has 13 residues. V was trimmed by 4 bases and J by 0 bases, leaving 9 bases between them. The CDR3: CSVAGVANYGYTF. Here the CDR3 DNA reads TGCAGCGTTGCGGGGGTAGCTAACTATGGCTACACCTTC.

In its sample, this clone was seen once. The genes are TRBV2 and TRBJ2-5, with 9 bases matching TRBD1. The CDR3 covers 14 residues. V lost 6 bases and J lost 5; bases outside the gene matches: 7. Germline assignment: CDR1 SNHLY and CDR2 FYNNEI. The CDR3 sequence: CASRGQGLRETQYF. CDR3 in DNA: TGTGCCAGCAGGGGACAGGGCCTCCGGGAGACCCAGTACTTC.

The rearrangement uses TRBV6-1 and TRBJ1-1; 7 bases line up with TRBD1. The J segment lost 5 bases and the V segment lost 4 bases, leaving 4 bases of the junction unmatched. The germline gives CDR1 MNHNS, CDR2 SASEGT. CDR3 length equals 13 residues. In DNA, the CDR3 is TGTGCCAGCAGTGCGACAGGGAGTACTGAAGCTTTCTTT. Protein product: CASSATGSTEAFF.

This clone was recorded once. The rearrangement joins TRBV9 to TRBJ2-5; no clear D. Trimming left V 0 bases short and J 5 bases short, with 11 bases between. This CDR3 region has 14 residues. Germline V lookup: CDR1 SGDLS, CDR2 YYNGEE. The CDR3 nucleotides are TGTGCCAGCAGCGTAGATCTCCACCGGGAGACCCAGTACTTC. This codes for CASSVDLHRETQYF.

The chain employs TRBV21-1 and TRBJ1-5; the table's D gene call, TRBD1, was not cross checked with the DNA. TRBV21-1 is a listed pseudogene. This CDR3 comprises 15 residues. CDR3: CASSTPGQGIQPQHF. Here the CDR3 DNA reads TGTGCCAGCAGCACACCGGGACAGGGGATTCAGCCCCAGCATTTT.

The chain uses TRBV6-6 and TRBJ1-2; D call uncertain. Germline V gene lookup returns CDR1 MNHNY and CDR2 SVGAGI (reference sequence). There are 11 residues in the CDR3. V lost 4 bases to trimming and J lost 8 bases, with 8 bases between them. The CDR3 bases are TGTGCCAGCAGTTCTTTCGGGGGCTACACCTTC. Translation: CASSSFGGYTF.